The 9 T cell receptor beta chains listed next were all sequenced from one sample in a study of human T cells and chemical hapten exposure. MiXCR, run by TCRdb on the RACE reads, gives a single entry per CDR3 protein. The top ten hold about 2.5% of the sample, which has about 380,000 distinct CDR3 sequences, 5% to 6.5% seen once. Noted time point: pre-sensitization, week 0. Treatment noted: therapeutic diphenylcyclopropenone sensitization with weekly scalp DPC. The source material was whole blood, sampled in connection with sensitization to the hapten diphenylcyclopropenone (DPC). These receptors were taken from a woman aged 50 to 65 with alopecia areata. Some clones in this sample may be carry-over from other donors' samples.

A few counts support this clonotype. V gene TRBV28 combines with J gene TRBJ1-5; tentatively, D is TRBD1 (5 bases). This CDR3 region has 15 residues. Germline CDR1 is MDHEN and CDR2 is SYDVKM. V lost 4 bases, J lost 8 bases, and 18 bases lay in between. The CDR3 sequence is CASSSPEGSTKPQHF. CDR3 coding DNA: TGTGCCAGCAGTTCCCCCGAGGGGAGTACGAAGCCCCAGCATTTT.

In its sample, this clonotype was seen a few times. The V call is TRBV20-1, the J call TRBJ2-3; perhaps TRBD1 as D (6 bases). The V end was cut by 0 bases, the J end by 3 bases, with 7 bases between. Germline-derived CDR1 and CDR2 are DFQATT and SNEGSKA (reference sequence). The CDR3 spans 13 residues. The CDR3 nucleotides are TGCAGTGCTAGAGATACAGGGACAGATACGCAGTATTTT. It specifies CSARDTGTDTQYF.

The chain links TRBV12-3 or TRBV12-4 to TRBJ2-1; D perhaps matches TRBD2 (5 bases). CDR3 length equals 12 residues. Trimming removed 1 base from V and 15 bases from J, with 13 bases in between. CDR3 loop: CASSLGVANPFF. CDR3 bases: TGTGCCAGCAGTTTAGGCGTAGCGAATCCGTTCTTC.

The rearrangement uses TRBV28 and TRBJ2-1; 7 bases are a match to TRBD1. From germline, CDR1 is MDHEN and CDR2 SYDVKM. J lost 6 bases, V lost 6 bases, and 8 bases had no gene match. The CDR3 contains 14 residues. The CDR3 sequence: CASSSRQGANEQFF. For the CDR3, the DNA is TGTGCCAGCAGCTCACGACAGGGCGCCAATGAGCAGTTCTTC. Together with reference TRBV28 and TRBJ2-1, the CDR3 gives the full variable domain: DVKVTQSSRYLVKRTGEKVFLECVQDMDHENMFWYRQDPGLGLRLIYFSYDVKMKEKGDIPEGYSVSREKKERFSLILESASTNQTSMYLCASSSRQGANEQFFGPGTRLTVL.

The V and J genes are TRBV12-3 or TRBV12-4 and TRBJ2-3; 8 bases agree with TRBD1. Trimming cost V 6 bases and J 5 bases; bases outside gene matches: 10. The CDR3 is 15 amino acids. In DNA, the CDR3 is TGTGCCAGCAGCCCCGGACAGGGTTACGGAGATACGCAGTATTTT. Residues: CASSPGQGYGDTQYF.

The rearrangement uses TRBV5-6 and TRBJ2-5; the match to TRBD1 covers 9 bases. Germline V gene data show CDR1 as SGHDT and CDR2 as YYEEEE. The CDR3 length is 14 residues. The V segment lost 3 bases and the J segment 4 bases; nucleotides outside the gene matches: 4. The CDR3 nucleotides read TGTGCCAGCAGCTGGGGGACAGGGTCAGAGACCCAGTACTTC. This gives the protein CASSWGTGSETQYF. Supplemented by reference TRBV5-6 and TRBJ2-5, the full variable domain reads DAGVTQSPTHLIKTRGQQVTLRCSPKSGHDTVSWYQQALGQGPQFIFQYYEEEERQRGNFPDRFSGHQFPNYSSELNVNALLLGDSALYLCASSWGTGSETQYFGPGTRLLVL.

The V gene is TRBV5-1, the J gene TRBJ1-1; a weak D match, TRBD1 (6 bases). V was clipped by 4 bases and J by 5 bases, with 18 bases between them. Germline V lookup: CDR1 SGHRS, CDR2 YFSETQ. The CDR3 runs to 15 residues. The CDR3 sequence is CASSPLTGIGTEAFF. CDR3 in DNA: TGCGCCAGCAGCCCTCTTACAGGGATAGGAACTGAAGCTTTCTTT.

This clonotype was recorded a few times. Here the CDR3 DNA reads TGTGCCAGCACCGCCGGAGGTGAGCAGTTCTTC. This encodes CASTAGGEQFF. The chain recombines TRBV6-6 with TRBJ2-1; D perhaps matches TRBD2 (5 bases). The CDR3 sequence is 11 residues long. From germline, CDR1 is MNHNY and CDR2 SVGAGI (reference sequence). Trimming left V 7 bases short and J 9 bases short, with 10 bases between.

The sample holds a few counts of this clonotype. The V gene is TRBV28, the J gene TRBJ1-2, with a possible D match to TRBD1 (6 bases). CDR3 length equals 14 residues. From germline, CDR1 is MDHEN and CDR2 SYDVKM. Trimming left V 4 bases short and J 4 bases short, with 13 bases between. The CDR3 loop is CASSSPGGAYGYTF. CDR3 in DNA: TGTGCCAGCAGTTCGCCCGGGGGGGCCTATGGCTACACCTTC.